This passage covers 10 T cell receptor beta chains from one sample sequenced in a study of blood T cell repertoires in COVID-19. Clones were read by immunoSEQ multiplex PCR, and TCRdb kept only the in-frame ones, dropping some. This repertoire shows some 50,000 clones, more than 80% found once; its top ten account for approximately 6.4%. Sequenced material: peripheral blood. The receptor set was obtained from a man between 65 and 85 years old with active COVID-19.

This chain uses TRBV6-5 with TRBJ2-2; no clear D. Germline CDR1 and CDR2: MNHEY and SVGAGI. V was trimmed by 7 bases and J by 9 bases, leaving 6 bases between them. The CDR3 covers 10 residues. This CDR3 reads CASNSRELFF. CDR3 bases: TGTGCCAGCAACAGCAGGGAGCTGTTTTTT.

The chain uses TRBV6-4 and TRBJ1-3; no clear D. V was clipped by 8 bases and J by 0 bases, with 29 bases between them. CDR1 is MRHNA, CDR2 SNTAGT, per germline. This CDR3 has 20 residues. CDR3 sequence reads: CASRETITHVVGVSGNTIYF. DNA for the CDR3: TGTGCCAGCCGAGAAACAATAACCCATGTTGTGGGCGTCTCTGGAAACACCATATATTTT.

The chain joins TRBV6-5 to TRBJ1-5; D not resolved. Germline CDR1 reads MNHEY; CDR2 reads SVGAGI. V lost 6 bases to trimming and J lost 4 bases, with 7 bases between them. This CDR3 is built from 12 residues. The CDR3 is CASRRENQPQHF. The CDR3, as DNA: TGTGCCAGCAGACGGGAAAATCAGCCCCAGCATTTT.

This clone was seen a few times. V gene TRBV5-1 combines with J gene TRBJ2-7; TRBD1 matches 10 bases. Trimming took 4 bases from V and 2 from J; bases not matched to a gene: 12. The germline CDR1 and CDR2 sequences are SGHRS and YFSETQ. This CDR3 has 17 residues. The CDR3 reads CASSQELPGQGPYEQYF. For the CDR3, the DNA is TGCGCCAGCAGCCAAGAACTACCGGGACAGGGGCCCTACGAGCAGTACTTC.

The rearrangement joins TRBV15 to TRBJ2-2; tentative D call: TRBD1 (5 bases). Trimming left V 0 bases short and J 4 bases short, with 9 bases between. This CDR3 contains 15 residues. CDR1 LNHNV and CDR2 YYDKDF come from the germline V gene (reference sequence). CDR3 sequence reads: CATSRDGAGTGELFF. DNA for the CDR3: TGTGCCACCAGCAGAGATGGGGCAGGCACCGGGGAGCTGTTTTTT.

The sample holds a few counts of this clone. The chain employs TRBV6-6 and TRBJ2-2; D is undetermined. The length of the CDR3 is 13 residues. Germline values: CDR1 MNHNY, CDR2 SVGAGI (reference sequence). V was shortened by 11 bases and J by 4 bases, with 14 bases between the two germline ends. The CDR3 region is CAPPSGGTGELFF. The CDR3 nucleotides read TGTGCCCCTCCGTCGGGTGGCACCGGGGAGCTGTTTTTT.

The chain couples TRBV4-3 to TRBJ2-3; 14 positions match TRBD2. V lost 4 bases to trimming and J lost 3 bases; unmatched junction nucleotides: 3. The germline gives CDR1 LGHNA, CDR2 YSLEER. The CDR3 loop spans 16 amino acids. The chain's CDR3 is CASSPRLAGGTDTQYF. In nucleotides, the CDR3 is TGCGCCAGCAGCCCTAGACTAGCGGGGGGGACAGATACGCAGTATTTT.

The J gene is TRBJ2-7, the V gene TRBV23-1; 7 bases map to TRBD1. TRBV23-1 is placed among ORFs of uncertain function. The CDR3 is 16 amino acids. V lost 2 bases and J lost 5; bases outside the gene matches: 12. The CDR3 region is CASSQSRDSTCHEQYF. CDR3 in DNA: TGCGCCAGCAGTCAAAGCCGGGACAGTACCTGTCACGAGCAGTACTTC.

The CDR3 DNA reads as TGCGCCAGCAGCCAAGATCCCAACACAGGGAGTATTGGCTACACCTTC. Its translation: CASSQDPNTGSIGYTF. The J gene is TRBJ1-2, the V gene TRBV4-3; maybe TRBD1 (6 bases). The CDR3 is 16 amino acids. V was pared by 0 bases and J by 7 bases, with 18 bases between. The germline CDR1 and CDR2 sequences are LGHNA and YSLEER.

The chain uses TRBV5-1 and TRBJ2-1, with 13 nucleotides matching TRBD2. From germline, CDR1 is SGHRS and CDR2 YFSETQ. The trim removed 4 bases at V and 10 bases at J, leaving 8 bases unmatched. The CDR3 is 15 amino acids. The CDR3 bases are TGCGCCAGCAGCACCGGACTAGCGGGGGCTCAAGAGCAGTTCTTC. Protein product: CASSTGLAGAQEQFF. Drawing the rest from reference TRBV5-1 and TRBJ2-1, the complete variable domain is KAGVTQTPRYLIKTRGQQVTLSCSPISGHRSVSWYQQTPGQGLQFLFEYFSETQRNKGNFPGRFSGRQFSNSRSEMNVSTLELGDSALYLCASSTGLAGAQEQFFGPGTRLTVL.